This T cell receptor (beta chain) stems from a study of blood T cell repertoires in COVID-19. Whole-study context: Acute-phase and convalescent COVID-19 samples originated in the United States, Italy and Spain. From T cells, B-cell-depleted T cells, or PBMCs came the material, which was cDNA or gDNA.

Germline assignment: CDR1 LNHDA and CDR2 SQIVND (reference sequence). Trimming cost V 4 bases and J 0 bases, with 16 bases left between them. The CDR3 sequence is 16 residues long. Study processing details: Nucleated cell number was recorded as an estimate derived from reference gene primer amplification. Profiled with immunoSEQ multiplex PCR; TCRdb holds only in-frame clones, not every one. V and J calls and clone size are given by that table; D and trimming were obtained from the DNA. The sample carries just under 65,000 clones, 65% to 80% recorded once. There are many counts of this clone. The sample comprised peripheral blood. The chain employs TRBV19 and TRBJ2-7; D may be TRBD1 (5 bases). This receptor was identified in a human donor in a cohort sampled during active COVID-19. The CDR3 spells CASSKFFGASSYEQYF. The CDR3 DNA is TGTGCCAGTAGTAAGTTCTTTGGGGCGAGCTCCTACGAGCAGTACTTC.